Each of the 18 T cell receptor beta chains below was sequenced from the same sample in a study of cytomegalovirus exposure and HLA in healthy donors. Primers: 60 Vbeta forward and 13 Jbeta reverse. Sequencing used immunoSEQ multiplex PCR; TCRdb keeps in-frame clones, though not all of them. The sample totals roughly 42,000 clones; its top ten clones hold 1% to 1.5%. The sample taken for sequencing was PBMCs. These receptors were collected from a young man in good health and CMV-seronegative.

The chain recombines TRBV18 with TRBJ1-4; perhaps TRBD1 as D (6 bases). Per the germline V gene, CDR1 is KGHSH and CDR2 is LQKENI. Trimming cost V 3 bases and J 4 bases, with 12 bases left between them. The CDR3 runs 15 residues. The CDR3 DNA reads as TGTGCCAGCTCACCCCCACAGGGATTTAATGAAAAACTGTTTTTT. Its protein is CASSPPQGFNEKLFF.

This chain joins TRBV29-1 and TRBJ2-3; a possible D gene is TRBD1 (7 bases). Trimming shortened V by 6 bases and J by 2 bases, and 15 bases separated the two germline ends. The CDR3 has 14 residues. The germline gives CDR1 SQVTM, CDR2 ANQGSEA. The CDR3 nucleotides read TGCAGCGTGCAGGGGGGAGGTGACACAGATACGCAGTATTTT. The encoded protein is CSVQGGGDTDTQYF.

The V call is TRBV28, the J call TRBJ1-1; tentative D call: TRBD1 (6 bases). Trimming removed 5 bases at V and 4 bases at J, with 8 bases between. Germline CDR1 and CDR2: MDHEN and SYDVKM. The CDR3 sequence is 12 residues long. The CDR3 DNA sequence: TGTGCCAGCAGTCTCAGGGGCACTGAAGCTTTCTTT. Encoded protein: CASSLRGTEAFF.

The V and J genes are TRBV5-4 and TRBJ1-2; the D gene is possibly TRBD1 (6 bases). Germline CDR1 and CDR2: SGHNT and YYREEE (reference sequence). This CDR3 contains 14 residues. Deletions cut 4 bases from V and 2 bases from J, with 12 bases between. In DNA form, the CDR3 reads TGTGCCAGCAGCCTCCTCGGGACAAACTATGGCTACACCTTC. Amino acid sequence: CASSLLGTNYGYTF.

The chain is built from TRBV9 and TRBJ2-1; D gene ambiguous. Germline V gene lookup returns CDR1 SGDLS and CDR2 YYNGEE. V gave up 3 bases and J gave up 3 bases, with 4 bases separating them. The CDR3 spans 12 residues. This chain's CDR3 is CASSDRYNEQFF. CDR3 nucleotide sequence: TGTGCCAGCAGCGATCGCTACAATGAGCAGTTCTTC.

The V gene is TRBV6-1, the J gene TRBJ1-6, with no clear D. The ends were cut back, 4 bases at V and 0 bases at J, with 13 bases in the middle. The CDR3 runs 17 residues. The germline V gene encodes CDR1 MNHNS and CDR2 SASEGT. Here the CDR3 DNA reads TGTGCCAGCAGTGCCCGAGCGTCGAGCTCCTATAATTCACCCCTCCACTTT. Translated, it gives CASSARASSSYNSPLHF.

The rearrangement uses TRBV30 and TRBJ2-4, with D unresolved. V was trimmed by 4 bases and J by 1 base, leaving 11 bases between them. The germline gives CDR1 GTSNPN, CDR2 SVGIG (reference sequence). The CDR3 is 14 residues long. CDR3 nucleotide sequence: TGTGCCTGGATTCCGGGTTACGCCAAAAACATTCAGTACTTC. Translated: CAWIPGYAKNIQYF.

The chain has TRBV6-5 and TRBJ2-7, with TRBD1 matching 7 bases. J was trimmed by 2 bases and V by 5 bases; bases with no gene match: 3. Germline CDR1 and CDR2: MNHEY and SVGAGI. The CDR3 length is 13 residues. The CDR3 bases are TGTGCCAGCAGTCCGGGACAGACCTACGAGCAGTACTTC. Translating gives CASSPGQTYEQYF.

The J gene is TRBJ2-5, the V gene TRBV6-5, with 8 bases identical to TRBD2. The assigned J gene may be wrong: the sequence end matches TRBJ2-7 better. In germline, CDR1 is MNHEY, CDR2 SVGAGI. The CDR3 is made up of 14 amino acids. CDR3 bases: TGTGCCAGCAGTCCCAGCGGGAGTGCCTACGAGCAGTACTTC. This encodes CASSPSGSAYEQYF.

The chain recombines TRBV6-5 with TRBJ2-7; TRBD1 matches at 7 bases. This CDR3 comprises 14 residues. The germline V gene encodes CDR1 MNHEY and CDR2 SVGAGI. J gave up 4 bases and V 2 bases, and 5 bases lay outside the gene matches. The CDR3 nucleotides read TGTGCCAGCAGTTACCCCGTGGACAGGTACGAGCAGTACTTC. Translation gives CASSYPVDRYEQYF.

Worth noting for this clone: Additional DNA sequences in this sample encode the identical CDR3. This chain uses TRBV18 with TRBJ1-1, with 9 bases matching TRBD1. This CDR3 region has 15 residues. With V trimmed by 2 bases and J by 5 bases, 6 bases remained unmatched. The germline V gene has CDR1 KGHSH and CDR2 LQKENI. The CDR3 DNA reads as TGTGCCAGCTCACCAACAGGGGGCGCCGAGACTGAAGCTTTCTTT. This codes for CASSPTGGAETEAFF.

The chain joins TRBV18 to TRBJ2-7; 10 bases align to TRBD1. The CDR3 totals 14 residues. Germline lookup yields CDR1 KGHSH and CDR2 LQKENI. After removal of 3 bases from V and 2 bases from J, the junction contained 1 base not matched to a gene. CDR3 in amino acids: CASSPTGGPYEQYF. In DNA, the CDR3 is TGTGCCAGCTCACCGACAGGGGGCCCCTACGAGCAGTACTTC. Full variable domain (rest looked up from reference TRBV18 and TRBJ2-7): NAGVMQNPRHLVRRRGQEARLRCSPMKGHSHVYWYRQLPEEGLKFMVYLQKENIIDESGMPKERFSAEFPKEGPSILRIQQVVRGDSAAYFCASSPTGGPYEQYFGPGTRLTVT.

This chain connects TRBV5-1 to TRBJ2-1, with 9 bases fitting TRBD2. CDR3 size: 16 residues. Germline CDR1 is SGHRS and CDR2 is YFSETQ. With 0 bases clipped from V and 2 bases from J, the junction kept 3 bases outside the gene matches. DNA of the CDR3: TGCGCCAGCAGCTTGGAGGCTAGCGGGGCCTACAATGAGCAGTTCTTC. This translates into CASSLEASGAYNEQFF.

The chain joins TRBV6-1 to TRBJ1-5, with 8 nucleotides matching TRBD1. This CDR3 contains 15 residues. J gave up 2 bases and V 7 bases, and 7 bases lay outside the gene matches. Per the germline V gene, CDR1 is MNHNS and CDR2 is SASEGT. The CDR3 DNA reads TGTGCCAGCACTCCGAACAGGGGGGGCAATCAGCCCCAGCATTTT. Translation gives CASTPNRGGNQPQHF.

The chain carries TRBV4-1 and TRBJ1-1; D is possibly TRBD1 (5 bases). The CDR3 has 14 residues. Trimming removed 0 bases at V and 7 bases at J, with 12 bases between. CDR1 and CDR2 from the germline V gene are MGHRA and YSYEKL. CDR3 in DNA: TGCGCCAGCAGCCAAGAATACAGGATAATTGAAGCTTTCTTT. This gives the protein CASSQEYRIIEAFF.

The chain couples TRBV6-5 to TRBJ1-1, with TRBD1 matching over 8 bases. J was trimmed by 6 bases and V by 0 bases; bases with no gene match: 3. This CDR3 spans 14 amino acids. Germline assignment: CDR1 MNHEY and CDR2 SVGAGI. The CDR3 sequence: CASSYSDRGSEAFF. For the CDR3, the DNA is TGTGCCAGCAGTTACTCAGACAGGGGTTCTGAAGCTTTCTTT.

This chain links TRBV30 with TRBJ1-1, with a tentative D call TRBD1 (5 bases). V lost 2 bases, J lost 0 bases, and 13 bases lay in between. CDR1 is GTSNPN and CDR2 is SVGIG in the germline V gene (reference sequence). The CDR3 has 15 residues. CDR3 sequence (DNA): TGTGCCTGGAGTAAAGGGGTTGACATGAACACTGAAGCTTTCTTT. This sequence encodes CAWSKGVDMNTEAFF.

The chain joins TRBV5-4 to TRBJ2-3; 7 positions agree with TRBD2. The CDR3 contains 16 residues. The germline CDR1 and CDR2 sequences are SGHNT and YYREEE (reference sequence). The V segment lost 2 bases and the J segment 5 bases; nucleotides outside the gene matches: 11. The chain's CDR3 is CASSFRTRGSEDTQYF. The CDR3 region has the DNA TGTGCCAGCAGCTTCCGGACTAGAGGGAGTGAAGATACGCAGTATTTT.